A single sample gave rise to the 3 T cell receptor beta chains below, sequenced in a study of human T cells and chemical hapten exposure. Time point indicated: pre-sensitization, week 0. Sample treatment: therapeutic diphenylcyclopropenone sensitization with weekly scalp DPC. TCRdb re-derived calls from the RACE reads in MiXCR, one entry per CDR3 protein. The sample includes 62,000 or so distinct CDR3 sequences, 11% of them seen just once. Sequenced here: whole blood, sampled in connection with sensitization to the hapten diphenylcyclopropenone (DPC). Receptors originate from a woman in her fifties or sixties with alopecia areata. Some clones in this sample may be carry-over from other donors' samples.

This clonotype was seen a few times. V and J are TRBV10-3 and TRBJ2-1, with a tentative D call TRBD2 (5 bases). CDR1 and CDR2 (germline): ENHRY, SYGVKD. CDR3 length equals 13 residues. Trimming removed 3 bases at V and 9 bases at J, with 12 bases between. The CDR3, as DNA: TGTGCCATCAGTGACGGACTGGTGGGTGAGCAGTTCTTC. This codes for CAISDGLVGEQFF.

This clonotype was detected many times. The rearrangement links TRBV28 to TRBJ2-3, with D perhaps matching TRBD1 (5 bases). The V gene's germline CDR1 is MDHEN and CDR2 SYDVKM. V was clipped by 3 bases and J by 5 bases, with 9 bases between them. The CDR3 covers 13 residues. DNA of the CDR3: TGTGCCAGCAGTTTGCCAGGGAAAGATACGCAGTATTTT. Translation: CASSLPGKDTQYF.

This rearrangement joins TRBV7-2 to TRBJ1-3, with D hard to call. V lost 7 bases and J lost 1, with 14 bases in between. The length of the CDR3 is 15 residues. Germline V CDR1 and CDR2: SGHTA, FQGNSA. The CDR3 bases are TGTGCCAGCACCCCCGGGTTGAATTCTGGAAACACCATATATTTT. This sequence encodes CASTPGLNSGNTIYF. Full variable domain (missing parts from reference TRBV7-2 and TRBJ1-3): GAGVSQSPSNKVTEKGKDVELRCDPISGHTALYWYRQSLGQGLEFLIYFQGNSAPDKSGLPSDRFSAERTGGSVSTLTIQRTQQEDSAVYLCASTPGLNSGNTIYFGEGSWLTVV.